This T cell receptor (beta chain) was identified during a study of shared clonotypes between healthy human individuals. Sequenced by immunoSEQ multiplex PCR; TCRdb stores in-frame clones only, minus some. This table has some 2 million clones, over 85% appearing once. J was trimmed by 3 bases and V by 11 bases; bases with no gene match: 7. The CDR3 totals 12 residues. The germline CDR1 and CDR2 sequences are LNHDA and SQIVND (reference sequence). Positively selected for CCR7, the CD45RO-negative cells used as naive CD8 cells excluded terminally differentiated effector memory CD45RA+ cells. Donors were healthy HIV-negative adults without recent acute infections or vaccinations.

Sequenced material: naive CD8+ T cells sorted from blood. This TCR was sampled from a man aged 18-30 years in good health. V usage is TRBV19 and J usage is TRBJ2-7; TRBD2 matches 7 bases. The DNA for the CDR3 is TGTGCCGATCGTACGGGGGGCTACGAGCAGTACTTC. Its protein product is CADRTGGYEQYF.